This TCR beta chain appears in the sequencing data of a study of vaccination and CD4 T cells after COVID-19. Trimming shortened V by 0 bases and J by 6 bases, and 18 bases separated the two germline ends. Germline V gives CDR1 LNHNV, CDR2 YYDKDF (reference sequence). The length of the CDR3 is 16 residues. This clonotype came up a few times. Its antigen is currently unknown. Cultured CD4+ T-cell DNA underwent Oncomine TCR Beta short-read sequencing. Cultured CD4+ T cells were the source of extracted genomic DNA. TCRdb re-called the PCR reads through MiXCR, storing one row per CDR3 protein. The repertoire holds 8,500 to 10,000 distinct CDR3 sequences, 28% seen once, with roughly 10% in the top ten. Treatment meaning: approximately nine-day PBMC culture with coronavirus spike peptide pools or control peptides (ViraFEST assay). CD4+ T-cell collection from the unexposed donor predated the COVID-19 pandemic (2011-2018).

The sequence derives from a human donor in good health. The chain employs TRBV15 and TRBJ2-7; D is unclear. Source material: CD4+ T cells from blood, cultured in vitro. The CDR3 region is CATSRDETRRSSEQYF. DNA of the CDR3: TGTGCCACCAGCAGAGATGAGACCAGGCGAAGCTCCGAGCAGTACTTC.